A single sample is the source of the 28 T cell receptor beta chains below, sequenced in a study of shared clonotypes between healthy human individuals. Sequencing used immunoSEQ multiplex PCR; TCRdb keeps in-frame clones, though not all of them. The sample includes millions of clones, around 90% of them seen just once. The sequenced sample consisted of naive CD4+ T cells sorted from blood. Stated subset: CD45RA+ positively selected. All receptors derive from a man between 18 and 35 years old in good health.

This sequence joins TRBV7-9 and TRBJ2-6; D might be TRBD1 (5 bases). CDR1 is SEHNR and CDR2 is FQNEAQ in the germline V gene (reference sequence). The length of the CDR3 is 16 residues. Trimming cost V 2 bases and J 4 bases, with 12 bases left between them. CDR3 residues: CASSLSRPGGANVLTF. The DNA for the CDR3 is TGTGCCAGCAGCTTAAGCAGGCCAGGGGGGGCCAACGTCCTGACTTTC.

This clone occurred a few times. The chain is built from TRBV2 and TRBJ1-1, with D unresolved. The V and J ends lost 6 bases and 0 bases respectively, with 8 bases between them. The germline V gene encodes CDR1 SNHLY and CDR2 FYNNEI. CDR3 size: 13 residues. DNA for the CDR3: TGTGCCAGCAGCCGCCGGCTGAACACTGAAGCTTTCTTT. It specifies CASSRRLNTEAFF.

To note about this clone: Distinct nucleotide sequences in the sample also encode this CDR3. This rearrangement joins TRBV5-1 to TRBJ2-5, with TRBD2 matching over 8 bases. Germline V gene lookup returns CDR1 SGHRS and CDR2 YFSETQ. The CDR3 extends over 15 amino acids. J lost 4 bases, V lost 0 bases, and 5 bases had no gene match. CDR3 bases: TGCGCCAGCAGCTTGGCGGGAGGGTCGGGAGAGACCCAGTACTTC. Amino acid sequence: CASSLAGGSGETQYF.

The chain carries TRBV27 and TRBJ1-2; D unresolved. CDR3 length equals 14 residues. Trimming removed 5 bases from V and 8 bases from J, with 18 bases in between. Germline V CDR1 and CDR2: MNHEY, SMNVEV (reference sequence). Written as DNA, the CDR3 is TGTGCCAGCAGTCCCGTGCCGGGAATAGAGGGCTACACCTTC. Its protein is CASSPVPGIEGYTF.

The chain uses TRBV18 and TRBJ1-2; 8 bases match TRBD1. Trimming took 8 bases from V and 1 from J; bases not matched to a gene: 3. The V gene's germline CDR1 is KGHSH and CDR2 LQKENI. The CDR3 length is 13 residues. CDR3 sequence (DNA): TGTGCCAGCCAGACAGGGGTTAACTATGGCTACACCTTC. Translation: CASQTGVNYGYTF. The full variable domain, in which reference TRBV18 and TRBJ1-2 provide the parts outside the CDR3, is NAGVMQNPRHLVRRRGQEARLRCSPMKGHSHVYWYRQLPEEGLKFMVYLQKENIIDESGMPKERFSAEFPKEGPSILRIQQVVRGDSAAYFCASQTGVNYGYTFGSGTRLTVV.

The chain couples TRBV5-1 to TRBJ2-5, with D unclear. In germline, CDR1 is SGHRS, CDR2 YFSETQ. The CDR3 is 13 residues long. V dropped 0 bases and J dropped 5 bases, with 8 bases sitting between them. The CDR3, as DNA: TGCGCCAGCAGCTTGGTCGACGGGGAGACCCAGTACTTC. Its protein product is CASSLVDGETQYF.

The gene calls are TRBV7-2 and TRBJ2-5, with TRBD2 matching 10 bases. V lost 5 bases, J lost 5 bases, and 11 bases stayed unmatched. This CDR3 is built from 16 residues. CDR1 and CDR2 from the germline V gene are SGHTA and FQGNSA. In nucleotides, the CDR3 is TGTGCCAGCAGCATAAGGCCTAGCGGGAGTCAGGAGACCCAGTACTTC. It is translated as CASSIRPSGSQETQYF.

The J gene is TRBJ2-5, the V gene TRBV28; D might be TRBD2 (6 bases). The germline gives CDR1 MDHEN, CDR2 SYDVKM. The CDR3 consists of 15 residues. V lost 2 bases and J lost 2, with 12 bases in between. This chain's CDR3 is CASSLERRGQETQYF. The CDR3 nucleotides are TGTGCCAGCAGTTTAGAGCGGCGGGGTCAAGAGACCCAGTACTTC.

This rearrangement joins TRBV18 to TRBJ1-5, with 9 positions matching TRBD1. The J segment lost 6 bases and the V segment lost 6 bases, leaving 12 bases of the junction unmatched. Germline V CDR1 and CDR2: KGHSH, LQKENI. The CDR3 covers 16 residues. Written as DNA, the CDR3 is TGTGCCAGCTCGCTAACAGGGGGCGCGAGTGCTCAGCCCCAGCATTTT. The encoded protein is CASSLTGGASAQPQHF.

The DNA of the CDR3 is TGTGCCAGCAGCTTAGGACCGATCCGCAGGCCGAGGGACAATCAGCCCCAGCATTTT. Translation: CASSLGPIRRPRDNQPQHF. J is TRBJ1-5 and V is TRBV5-6; D not certain. CDR1 is SGHDT and CDR2 is YYEEEE in the germline V gene. This CDR3 spans 19 amino acids. Trimming cost V 2 bases and J 3 bases, with 24 bases left between them.

This chain joins TRBV2 and TRBJ1-5; the D is unclear. This CDR3 has 14 residues. Germline V gene sequence: CDR1 SNHLY, CDR2 FYNNEI. V was shortened by 6 bases and J by 7 bases, with 16 bases between the two germline ends. The DNA of the CDR3 is TGTGCCAGCAGCAGGACTGGGAGGGAGCAGCCCCAGCATTTT. This encodes CASSRTGREQPQHF.

V is TRBV27 and J is TRBJ2-2; D gene ambiguous. Trimming took off 3 bases at V and 2 bases at J, with 7 bases between the two ends. Per germline, CDR1 MNHEY and CDR2 SMNVEV (reference sequence). CDR3 length: 14 amino acids. The CDR3 reads CASSFRLNTGELFF. In DNA, the CDR3 is TGTGCCAGCAGTTTCCGCCTTAACACCGGGGAGCTGTTTTTT.

The gene calls are TRBV6-1 and TRBJ1-6; D might be TRBD1 (5 bases). Trimming shortened V by 4 bases and J by 7 bases, and 20 bases separated the two germline ends. The CDR3 spans 17 residues. Germline values: CDR1 MNHNS, CDR2 SASEGT. CDR3 DNA: TGTGCCAGCAGTGCCCCACGACAGTCTATGCTCAATTCACCCCTCCACTTT. Residues: CASSAPRQSMLNSPLHF.

The V gene is TRBV30, the J gene TRBJ1-5; no reliable D call. The CDR3 sequence is 14 residues long. The germline gives CDR1 GTSNPN, CDR2 SVGIG (reference sequence). V was pared by 1 base and J by 7 bases, with 14 bases between. CDR3 nucleotide sequence: TGTGCCTGGAGTGACCCTCTCTTGGGGCAGCCCCAGCATTTT. Protein product: CAWSDPLLGQPQHF. The variable domain in full, with the rest retrieved from reference TRBV30 and TRBJ1-5, is SQTIHQWPATLVQPVGSPLSLECTVEGTSNPNLYWYRQAAGRGLQLLFYSVGIGQISSEVPQNLSASRPQDRQFILSSKKLLLSDSGFYLCAWSDPLLGQPQHFGDGTRLSIL.

This chain links TRBV5-4 with TRBJ2-1; 8 bases are shared with TRBD1. The germline CDR1 and CDR2 sequences are SGHNT and YYREEE (reference sequence). V lost 1 base, J lost 4 bases, and 4 bases stayed unmatched. The CDR3 is 15 amino acids. Here the CDR3 reads CASSLWDRLYNEQFF. The CDR3 nucleotides are TGTGCCAGCAGCTTGTGGGACAGGCTATACAATGAGCAGTTCTTC.

DNA of the CDR3: TGTGCCAGCTCAACATCGGGACTCAGCACAGATACGCAGTATTTT. This encodes CASSTSGLSTDTQYF. The chain has TRBV18 and TRBJ2-3; the D gene is possibly TRBD2 (6 bases). CDR3 length equals 15 residues. Trimming left V 5 bases short and J 0 bases short, with 12 bases between. The germline gives CDR1 KGHSH, CDR2 LQKENI.

This clone was picked up one time. J is TRBJ1-5 and V is TRBV5-1, with 7 bases identical to TRBD1. Germline V gene data show CDR1 as SGHRS and CDR2 as YFSETQ. V shed 5 bases, J shed 5 bases, and the junction held 10 bases outside the gene matches. The CDR3 has 15 residues. The CDR3 region is CASSLTGVGDQPQHF. CDR3 sequence (DNA): TGCGCCAGCAGTCTCACAGGGGTCGGAGATCAGCCCCAGCATTTT.

The V and J genes are TRBV18 and TRBJ2-5; D is perhaps TRBD2 (5 bases). Germline V gene lookup returns CDR1 KGHSH and CDR2 LQKENI. Trimming removed 8 bases from V and 5 bases from J, with 21 bases in between. This CDR3 has 15 residues. CDR3 DNA: TGTGCCAGCGCCAATCCGGGAAAGATTATGGAGACCCAGTACTTC. This codes for CASANPGKIMETQYF.

The chain combines TRBV5-1 with TRBJ1-2; D may be TRBD1 (5 bases). Germline loops: CDR1 SGHRS, CDR2 YFSETQ. The ends were cut back, 4 bases at V and 9 bases at J, with 19 bases in the middle. The CDR3 contains 14 residues. In DNA form, the CDR3 reads TGCGCCAGCAGCCCCCTCTCACAGGCTCTAAGCTACACCTTC. This codes for CASSPLSQALSYTF.

The chain joins TRBV6-5 to TRBJ1-6; D unclear. Germline lookup yields CDR1 MNHEY and CDR2 SVGAGI. V was pared by 1 base and J by 5 bases, with 3 bases between. The CDR3 spans 13 residues. The CDR3: CASSYWNNSPLHF. CDR3 sequence (DNA): TGTGCCAGCAGTTACTGGAATAATTCACCCCTCCACTTT.

The chain joins TRBV21-1 to TRBJ1-5; the D call TRBD1 from the table was never checked on the DNA. TRBV21-1 is shown as a pseudogene. The length of the CDR3 is 18 residues. The CDR3 reads CASSKGKGSRGRNQPQHF. CDR3 bases: TGTGCCAGCAGCAAAGGCAAGGGAAGCAGGGGTCGCAATCAGCCCCAGCATTTT.

To note about this clone: Other DNA sequences of this sample code for an identical CDR3. The rearrangement joins TRBV6-6 to TRBJ2-7, with D perhaps matching TRBD1 (6 bases). V was pared by 5 bases and J by 4 bases, with 15 bases between. The germline V gene encodes CDR1 MNHNY and CDR2 SVGAGI (reference sequence). CDR3 size: 14 residues. The DNA for the CDR3 is TGTGCCAGCAGTAAAGGACAAGGGGGTTACGAGCAGTACTTC. Its translation is CASSKGQGGYEQYF.

This CDR3 is CASSLRQNTGELFF. The CDR3 DNA sequence: TGTGCCAGCAGCCTCCGACAGAACACCGGGGAGCTGTTTTTT. The rearrangement uses TRBV7-2 and TRBJ2-2; no reliable D call. The CDR3 consists of 14 residues. With 5 bases removed from V and 1 base from J, the gap between germline ends came to 8 bases. Germline CDR1 is SGHTA and CDR2 is FQGNSA. Looking up the rest from reference TRBV7-2 and TRBJ2-2 gives the full variable domain: GAGVSQSPSNKVTEKGKDVELRCDPISGHTALYWYRQSLGQGLEFLIYFQGNSAPDKSGLPSDRFSAERTGGSVSTLTIQRTQQEDSAVYLCASSLRQNTGELFFGEGSRLTVL.

The chain has TRBV5-1 and TRBJ2-7; D might be TRBD1 (5 bases). CDR3 length: 14 residues. Trimming removed 3 bases from V and 0 bases from J, with 10 bases in between. Germline lookup yields CDR1 SGHRS and CDR2 YFSETQ. The CDR3 bases are TGCGCCAGCAGCTATCCGACAGACTCCTACGAGCAGTACTTC. This sequence encodes CASSYPTDSYEQYF.

The chain employs TRBV19 and TRBJ1-2; D is undetermined. This CDR3 has 12 amino acids. V was cut by 7 bases and J by 4 bases, with 10 bases left in between. The V gene's germline CDR1 is LNHDA and CDR2 SQIVND (reference sequence). The CDR3 sequence: CASTVSGYGYTF. In DNA, the CDR3 is TGTGCCAGTACGGTGTCGGGCTATGGCTACACCTTC.

This sequence joins TRBV6-1 and TRBJ1-3; D might be TRBD1 (5 bases). V lost 3 bases to trimming and J lost 4 bases, with 10 bases between them. This CDR3 contains 14 residues. Germline values: CDR1 MNHNS, CDR2 SASEGT. The CDR3 here is CASSDLGPGNTIYF. CDR3 nucleotide sequence: TGTGCCAGCAGTGACCTGGGGCCCGGAAACACCATATATTTT.

This clone came up a few times. This rearrangement joins TRBV11-2 to TRBJ2-7; D unresolved. The CDR3 totals 11 residues. The V and J ends lost 1 base and 5 bases respectively, with 3 bases between them. From germline, CDR1 is SGHAT and CDR2 FQNNGV. As DNA, the CDR3 is TGTGCCAGCAGCTTAGTTCACGAGCAGTACTTC. Protein sequence: CASSLVHEQYF.

This clone showed up just once. The chain employs TRBV6-5 and TRBJ1-1; D possibly corresponds to TRBD1 (5 bases). Germline loops: CDR1 MNHEY, CDR2 SVGAGI. V lost 0 bases, J lost 11 bases, and 13 bases lay in between. This CDR3 is 13 amino acids long. The DNA of the CDR3 is TGTGCCAGCAGTTACTCGGCCCAGGGTACGGCTTTCTTT. Its translation: CASSYSAQGTAFF.